This TCR beta chain was retrieved from a study of cytomegalovirus exposure and HLA in healthy donors (dated by TCRdb to about 2017). Some background on the complete study: In an earlier analysis of approximately 500 of the donors, 276 Gb of sequence data and 117 million unique TCR beta sequences from 180 million or so T cells were reported. Around 330 gigabases of sequencing data and 91 million or so unique TCR sequences made up an early release that covered approximately 700 HLA-typed donors. Of the 300 to 450 genotyped donors, about 80% fell in the genetic ancestry cluster associated with self-reported Caucasian donors. The study aimed to test whether cataloging public T cell receptors could reveal signatures of past pathogen exposure. Using immunosequencing, the study profiled T cell repertoires from about 650 subjects and related those repertoires to cytomegalovirus serostatus. In addition to the first cohort of several hundred subjects, a separate validation cohort of under 150 different subjects was used. High-throughput TCR immunosequencing, statistical association of individual TCRs with disease status, and machine learning were combined to predict cytomegalovirus infection status. A later analysis re-examined previously published TCR beta repertoires from 600 to 700 donors and added high-resolution HLA genotyping to investigate patterns of TCR occurrence. In the later analysis, no new phenotypic data were used to find candidate immune exposures; instead, reliance was placed on TCR beta sequences and their occurrence across donors. In an earlier analysis of around 540 of the donors, high-throughput TCR beta sequencing was used to judge whether each TCR beta V gene segment behaved as functional or pseudogenic. Donor age, sex, ethnicity and CMV serostatus were compiled alongside the repertoire data. In a later genetic analysis, genome-wide SNP genotypes for about 55% of the roughly 700 donors were used, and that subset was treated as a discovery cohort. All discovery cohort repertoires had been generated on a single sequencing platform. HLA typing covered class I and class II loci at four-digit resolution. Typing coverage varied by locus: roughly 620-630 donors for A, B, C, DRB1 and DQB1; roughly 560 for DQA1; 600 to 610 for DPA1; roughly 450 for DPB1. A few DR-DQ haplotypes were treated as single units for association and clustering because of strong linkage in the cohort. Among around 400 genotyped donors of the cohort, an average of around 220,000 unique TCR beta nucleotide sequences was sequenced per donor, of which about 18% were non-productive.

The library was prepared using the immunoSEQ multiplex PCR assay. A mixture of 60 forward primers for TCR Vbeta segments and 13 reverse primers for TCR Jbeta segments was used in the multiplex PCR. The CDR3 region of rearranged TCR beta genes was amplified from genomic DNA with a multiplex PCR assay. On the Illumina HiSeq System, the amplified TCR beta libraries were sequenced as 87-base-pair reads. In the source study's methods: In a later analysis, tens of millions of unique TCR beta chains were counted across the 666 repertoires, and roughly 10 million of these chains were shared by at least two donors. To remove PCR and sequencing errors, raw reads were error-corrected and collapsed into unique sequences using a nearest-neighbor algorithm that merged closely related sequences. Alignment of CDR3 sequences to IMGT reference sequences was used to assign V, D and J gene segments. For a sequence to be retained, at least a six-nucleotide match to both a V gene segment and a J gene segment was required. A rearrangement counted as productive if the CDR3 had no stop codons and remained in frame with V and J, and every other rearrangement counted as non-productive. Following IMGT convention, CDR3 was defined as the stretch from the second conserved V-encoded cysteine up to the conserved J-encoded phenylalanine. The earlier analysis of approximately 500 of the donors excluded sequences that lacked an unambiguous match to a single V gene segment. In an earlier analysis of roughly 500 of the donors, V segments were called functional above 56.7% productive rearrangements and were called segregating when the between-donor standard deviation exceeded 5%. To diagnose cytomegalovirus status from the catalog of TCR beta chain sequences, a statistical classification framework was built. In a later analysis, TCR nucleotide sequences were compared against IMGT/GENE-DB human TR gene sequences so that V and J genes could be assigned. In a later analysis, CDR3 sequences and most-parsimonious VDJ recombination scenarios were assigned using the TCRdist pipeline. In a later analysis, each TCR beta chain was defined by its CDR3 amino acid sequence together with its V-gene family, and reads without a unique V-gene family were excluded. A later analysis removed 600 or so highly shared, low-generation-probability nucleotide sequences to deal with suspected cross-contamination and a sequencing artifact. In a later analysis, a clonal expansion index for each public chain was calculated from normalized within-repertoire ranks of inferred template counts. In a later analysis, generation probabilities were computed with a VDJ recombination model fitted to out-of-frame rearrangements, and the resulting probabilities were checked against IGoR. A later analysis scored TCR-TCR, TCR-HLA and TCR-CMV co-occurrence with hypergeometric tests, applying a repertoire-size bias correction to TCR pairs. False discovery rates were estimated in a later analysis by permuting HLA or CMV assignments 20 times. In a later analysis, co-occurring TCRs were grouped using DBSCAN, with TCRdist sequence similarity added in when clustering inside HLA-allele-positive subsets. Repertoires with fewer than 30,000 or more than 120,000 public chains were left out of co-occurrence clustering, as were a few repertoires with anomalous nucleotide sharing. Entries here come from immuneACCESS through TCRdb and include only in-frame sequences with V and J called. Some clones fail to appear in such tables; in the studies checked, an unresolved V gene covers under half of the shortfall, and the cause of the remainder is unknown. V and J calls and clone size are copied from that table; D and trimming were computed from the DNA. In all, the sample holds 150,000 or so clones, and approximately 69% of those were seen once. Clones ranked in the top ten supply 2.1% of the sample.

Its CDR3 holds 13 amino acids, cysteine through phenylalanine. CDR3 DNA only is kept here, 39 bases in frame from base 1. The germline V end is reduced by 4 bases and the J end by 5 bases; junction bases left unmatched: 4. CDR1 and CDR2 are drawn from the germline V gene: SGHTS, YDEGEE. The investigation overall reported the following: A total of some 180 TCR beta chains were listed by the study as associated with cytomegalovirus. In a later analysis, 16,951 TCR beta sequences were associated with specific HLA alleles at a false discovery rate of 0.05. According to a later genetic analysis, donors in an Asian-associated ancestry cluster had fewer N-insertions in productive TCRs than the approximately 700-donor mean. Roughly uniform sequencing depth across donors was assumed in presence/absence analyses, although this assumption may not hold. A few of the identified cytomegalovirus-associated TCR beta chains were confirmed in vitro to be specific for cytomegalovirus antigens. In an earlier analysis of about 540 of the donors, most TCR beta V segments were observed in productive rearrangements about 90% or about 30% of the time, broadly matching IMGT annotations. Most CMV-associated TCR beta chains appeared to be HLA-restricted in a later analysis, and the HLA associations seemed to be driven largely by CMV exposure. Correlated functional status among segregating V segments might reflect linkage disequilibrium, but an unknown experimental factor could not be ruled out. In a later analysis, HLA-associated TCR beta chains showed more clonal expansion and lower generation probabilities than non-associated chains that were equally common. The classifier was reported to diagnose cytomegalovirus status with high specificity and sensitivity in both the original cohort and the validation cohort. Assigning TCR associations to individual alleles was difficult when HLA alleles, especially DR and DQ, strongly co-occurred. Because the 87-base-pair reads could not distinguish some IMGT-functional V segments, including TRBV6-2 and TRBV6-3, those segments were excluded. While some public TCRs were present in many individuals, most TCR sequences turned up only very rarely across donors. The only immune exposure information available for the cohort was CMV serostatus. V-gene and J-gene trimming of TCR beta chains was associated with a missense DCLRE1C variant in a later genetic analysis, and the association was replicated in an independent cohort. It was suggested by the authors that the approach could potentially be generalized to other disease states and immunological phenotypes. Because HLA typing was unavailable for some donors at each locus, only the typed subset was used in association tests. According to a later analysis, parvovirus B19, influenza, CMV and Epstein-Barr virus appeared linked to several top co-occurrence clusters. A further reported finding was that TCR beta sequences accurately predicted the HLA-A and HLA-B alleles for most subjects in the first cohort. In this cohort, only TCR beta chains were sequenced, and detectable features were limited by the absence of alpha or paired-chain data. Over 15 rarely observed V segments, including chromosome 9 orphons, were excluded from the earlier analysis of some 590 of the donors because counts were too low. A later analysis found that TCR association rates varied across HLA loci, with DRB1 alleles showing the most associated TCRs and HLA-C alleles the fewest. A cluster of highly shared sequence variants was judged likely to represent a technical artifact of the sequencing pipeline.

The cohort consisted of 650 to 850 healthy bone marrow donors. At the time of sampling, every cohort member was nominally healthy, though immune exposures that went unrecorded were likely present. The donor tested CMV seronegative and was one of the 352 seronegative cohort members. A peripheral blood sample was collected from each donor, and TCR beta sequencing was performed on peripheral blood mononuclear cells. The Qiagen DNeasy Blood Extraction Kit was used to extract genomic DNA from the blood cell samples. Notes on this clone: Its antigen is not yet known. Per-base quality was not reported, and no clone a single base away is much larger than it.

This sequence uses TRBV5-8 and TRBJ2-5; 8 bases in the junction line up with TRBD1. The sequenced material came from PBMCs. The sequence came from a man aged 25 to 40 in good health and CMV-seronegative. The bases are TGTGCCAGCAGCCCCAGGGGGCGTGAGACCCAGTACTTC. Translation gives CASSPRGRETQYF.